This TCR beta chain was captured by sequencing in a study of tumor T cells in aggressive B-cell lymphoma. There are 15 residues in the CDR3. V was clipped by 0 bases and J by 3 bases, with 10 bases between them. Germline V gene lookup returns CDR1 SGHRS and CDR2 YFSETQ. The repertoire was sequenced with immunoSEQ multiplex PCR; TCRdb's copy has only in-frame clones and lacks some. The table has under 2,000 clones, about 90% seen once. The V gene is TRBV5-1, the J gene TRBJ1-3, with D maybe TRBD1 (6 bases). The sequence was obtained from an adult with diffuse large B cell lymphoma. Sequenced input: tumor tissue. In DNA, the CDR3 is TGCGCCAGCAGCTTGGACAGGGTTTTTGGAAACACCATATATTTT. This codes for CASSLDRVFGNTIYF. The complete variable domain, with remaining parts taken from reference TRBV5-1 and TRBJ1-3, reads KAGVTQTPRYLIKTRGQQVTLSCSPISGHRSVSWYQQTPGQGLQFLFEYFSETQRNKGNFPGRFSGRQFSNSRSEMNVSTLELGDSALYLCASSLDRVFGNTIYFGEGSWLTVV.